This T cell receptor (beta chain) was documented in a study of blood T cell repertoires in COVID-19. Study background: The origin of the acute and convalescent COVID-19 samples was the United States, Italy and Spain.

CDR3 size: 15 residues. The germline V gene has CDR1 ENHRY and CDR2 SYGVKD. V was cut by 0 bases and J by 5 bases, with 13 bases left in between. This clone came up once. Authors' processing steps: Estimates of nucleated cell counts were drawn from the amplification of reference gene primers. Some clones are missing from TCRdb's copy, which holds only in-frame ones; the method was immunoSEQ multiplex PCR. That table supplies the V and J calls and clone size; D and trimming were determined from the DNA. Found here are about 100,000 clones, roughly 80% of them singletons; the top ten hold roughly 22%. The chain joins TRBV10-3 to TRBJ2-5; D is ambiguous. Source material: peripheral blood. The receptor was isolated from a human donor in a cohort sampled during active COVID-19. The CDR3 bases are TGTGCCATCAGTGAGTCAACTTCACGCCGGGAGACCCAGTACTTC. This translates into CAISESTSRRETQYF.